The sequence of this T cell receptor beta chain was determined in a study of blood T cell repertoires in COVID-19. Study background: Acute-phase and convalescent COVID-19 samples originated in the United States, Italy and Spain.

Clones were sequenced by immunoSEQ multiplex PCR, and TCRdb holds only the in-frame ones, with some missing. This sample yields about 400,000 clones, of which around 89% are seen a single time; approximately 4.5% belongs to the top ten. Germline-derived CDR1 and CDR2 are MDHEN and SYDVKM. V gave up 2 bases and J gave up 3 bases, with 11 bases separating them. The CDR3 has 14 residues. The sample taken for sequencing was peripheral blood. The source of this sequence is a woman aged 25 to 39 with acute or convalescent COVID-19. This chain uses TRBV28 with TRBJ2-7, with D maybe TRBD2 (5 bases). CDR3 sequence: CASSLGGSRYEQYF. The CDR3 nucleotides read TGTGCCAGCAGTTTAGGAGGCTCTCGCTACGAGCAGTACTTC.